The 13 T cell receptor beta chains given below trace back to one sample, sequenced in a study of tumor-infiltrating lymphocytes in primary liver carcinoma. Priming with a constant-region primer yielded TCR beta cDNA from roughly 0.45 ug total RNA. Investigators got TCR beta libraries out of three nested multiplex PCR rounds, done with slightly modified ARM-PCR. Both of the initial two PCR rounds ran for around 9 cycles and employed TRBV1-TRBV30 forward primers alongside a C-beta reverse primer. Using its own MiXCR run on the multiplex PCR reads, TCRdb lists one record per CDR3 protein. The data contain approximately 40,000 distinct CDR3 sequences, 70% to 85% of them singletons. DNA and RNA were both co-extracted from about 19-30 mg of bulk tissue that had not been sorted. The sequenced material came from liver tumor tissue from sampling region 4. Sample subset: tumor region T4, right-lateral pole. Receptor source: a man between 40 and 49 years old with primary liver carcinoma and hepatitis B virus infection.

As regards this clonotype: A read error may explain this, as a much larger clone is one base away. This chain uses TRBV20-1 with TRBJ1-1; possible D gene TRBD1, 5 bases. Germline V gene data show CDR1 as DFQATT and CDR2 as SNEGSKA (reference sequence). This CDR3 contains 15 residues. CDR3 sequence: CNARAGRRENTEAFF. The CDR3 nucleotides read TGCAATGCTAGAGCGGGACGGAGAGAGAACACTGAAGCTTTCTTT.

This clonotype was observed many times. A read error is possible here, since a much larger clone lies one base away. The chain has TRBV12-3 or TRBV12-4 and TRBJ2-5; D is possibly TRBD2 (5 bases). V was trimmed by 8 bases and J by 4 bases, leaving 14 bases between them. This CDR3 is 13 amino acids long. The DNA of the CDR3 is TGTGCCAGCGGAGAGGGCCGCAGAGAGACCCAGTACTTC. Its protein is CASGEGRRETQYF.

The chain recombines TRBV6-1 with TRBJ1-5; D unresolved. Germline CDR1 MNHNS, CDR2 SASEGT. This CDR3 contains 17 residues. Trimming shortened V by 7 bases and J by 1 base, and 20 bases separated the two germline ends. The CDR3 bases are TGTGCCAGCATACTTCTGGGAGCCGGAGTGAGCAATCAGCCCCAGCATTTT. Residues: CASILLGAGVSNQPQHF.

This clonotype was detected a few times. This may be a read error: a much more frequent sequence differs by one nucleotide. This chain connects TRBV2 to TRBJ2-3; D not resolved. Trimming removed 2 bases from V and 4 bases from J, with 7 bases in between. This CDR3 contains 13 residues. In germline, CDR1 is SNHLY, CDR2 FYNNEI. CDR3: CASSELESDTQYF. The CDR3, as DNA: TGTGCCAGCAGTGAATTAGAGTCAGATACGCAGTATTTT.

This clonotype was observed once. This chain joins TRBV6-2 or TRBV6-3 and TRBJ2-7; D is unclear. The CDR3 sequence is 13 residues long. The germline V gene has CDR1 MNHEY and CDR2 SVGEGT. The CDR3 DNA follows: TGTGTCAGTAGATACGAGGTACCCTACGAGCAGTACTTC. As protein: CVSRYEVPYEQYF.

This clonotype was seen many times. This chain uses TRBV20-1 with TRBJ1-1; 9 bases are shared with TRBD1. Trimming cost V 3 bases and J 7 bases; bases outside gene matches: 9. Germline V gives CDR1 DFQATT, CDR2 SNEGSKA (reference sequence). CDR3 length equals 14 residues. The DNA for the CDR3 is TGCAGTGCTAGGGAACAGGGGGCTTATGGTGAAGCTTTCTTT. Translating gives CSAREQGAYGEAFF.

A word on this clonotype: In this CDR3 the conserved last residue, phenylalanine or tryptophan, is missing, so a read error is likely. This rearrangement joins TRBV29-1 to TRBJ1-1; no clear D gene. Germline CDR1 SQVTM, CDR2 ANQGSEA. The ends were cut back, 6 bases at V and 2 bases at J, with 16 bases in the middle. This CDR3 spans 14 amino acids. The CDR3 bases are TGCAGCGTCCGCTCGTCCGGGATAAACACTGAAGCTTTCTTG. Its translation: CSVRSSGINTEAFL.

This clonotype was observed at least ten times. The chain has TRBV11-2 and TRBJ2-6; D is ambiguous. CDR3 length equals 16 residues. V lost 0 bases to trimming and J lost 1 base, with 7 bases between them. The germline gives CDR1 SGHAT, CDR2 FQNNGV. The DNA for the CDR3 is TGTGCCAGCAGCTTAGATTTGGAATCTGGGGCCAACGTCCTGACTTTC. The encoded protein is CASSLDLESGANVLTF.

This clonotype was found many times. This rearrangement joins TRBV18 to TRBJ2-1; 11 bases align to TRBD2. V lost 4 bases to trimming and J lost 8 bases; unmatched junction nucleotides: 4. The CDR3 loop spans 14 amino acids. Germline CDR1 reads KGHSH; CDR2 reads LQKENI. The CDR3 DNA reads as TGTGCCAGCTCACTAGCGGGAGGGTACGATGAGCAGTTCTTC. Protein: CASSLAGGYDEQFF.

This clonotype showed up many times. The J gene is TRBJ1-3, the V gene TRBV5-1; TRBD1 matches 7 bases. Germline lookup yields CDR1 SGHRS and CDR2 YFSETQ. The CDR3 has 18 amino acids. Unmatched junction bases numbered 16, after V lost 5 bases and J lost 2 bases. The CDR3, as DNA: TGCGCCAGCAGTCAAGCGGCCGGTCTAGGGACAGCTGGAAACACCATATATTTT. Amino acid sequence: CASSQAAGLGTAGNTIYF.

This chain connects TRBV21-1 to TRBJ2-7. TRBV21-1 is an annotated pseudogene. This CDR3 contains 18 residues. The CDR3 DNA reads TGTGCCAGCAGCCCACCGAATCTCTTAGGGATGGGCTCCTACGAGCAGTACTTC. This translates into CASSPPNLLGMGSYEQYF.

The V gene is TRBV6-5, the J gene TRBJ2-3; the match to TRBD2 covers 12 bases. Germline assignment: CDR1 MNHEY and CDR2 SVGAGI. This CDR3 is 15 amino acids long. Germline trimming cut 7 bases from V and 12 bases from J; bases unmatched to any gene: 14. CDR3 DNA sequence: TGTGCCAGCAAGCCAGGACTAGCGGGAACAAACACACAGTATTTT. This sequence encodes CASKPGLAGTNTQYF.

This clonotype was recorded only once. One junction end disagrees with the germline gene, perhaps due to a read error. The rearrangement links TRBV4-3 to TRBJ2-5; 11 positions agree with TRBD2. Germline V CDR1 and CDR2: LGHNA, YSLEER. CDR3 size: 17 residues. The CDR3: CASSHAASGRTGETQYF. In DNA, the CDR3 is TGCGCTAGCAGCCATGCGGCTAGCGGGAGGACTGGTGAGACCCAGTACTTC.